The source of this T cell receptor beta chain is a study of T cells after yellow fever vaccination. Trimming stripped 8 bases from V and 6 bases from J, with 7 bases between. The CDR3 totals 10 residues. One entry per CDR3 protein results from TCRdb running MiXCR on the 5' RACE reads. The sample lists around 180,000 distinct CDR3 sequences; 5.5% to 8% were seen once. This clonotype was recorded at least ten times. The sequenced sample was CD4+ T cells sorted from PBMCs, obtained on the day of the first yellow fever vaccination. V usage is TRBV12-3 or TRBV12-4 and J usage is TRBJ1-1; D call uncertain. The receptor was isolated from a man aged 18-30 years who received the YFV17D yellow fever vaccine. The CDR3 is CASHISEAFF. The CDR3 DNA reads as TGTGCCAGCCATATCTCTGAAGCTTTCTTT.